This TCR beta chain stems from a study of blood T cell repertoires in COVID-19. About the study: Some COVID-19 samples were acute and others convalescent; all came from the United States, Italy and Spain. Nucleic acid was either cDNA or gDNA, and it came from T cells, B-cell-depleted T cells, or PBMCs.

This clone was observed a single time. Per the original methods: Amplifying reference gene primers gave estimates of nucleated cell counts. TCRdb's copy holds only in-frame clones and misses some; the assay was immunoSEQ multiplex PCR. V, J and clone size were drawn from that table, and D and trimming were deduced from the DNA. This sample yields about 190,000 clones, of which over 70% are seen a single time; approximately 6.9% belongs to the top ten. Germline V gene data show CDR1 as LGHDT and CDR2 as YNNKEL (reference sequence). The length of the CDR3 is 16 residues. V was pared by 0 bases and J by 8 bases, with 14 bases between.

V is TRBV3-1 (or the pseudogene TRBV3-2) and J is TRBJ1-6; the D gene is possibly TRBD1 (5 bases). This sequence was found in a man in his 60s with acute or convalescent COVID-19. The sequenced material came from peripheral blood. The CDR3 region has the DNA TGTGCCAGCAGCCAAGAAGGGGCCCCCTCCTATTCACCCCTCCACTTT. Its protein is CASSQEGAPSYSPLHF.